This T cell receptor beta chain was obtained from a study of cytomegalovirus exposure and HLA in healthy donors. With regard to this clone: Its antigen is currently unknown.

Regarding the study as a whole: For most TCR sequences rarity was the rule, although some public TCRs occurred in many donors.

The junction had 10 bases not matched to a gene; V was cut back by 5 bases and J by 7 bases. This CDR3 spans 15 amino acids. Germline CDR1 reads SGHTA; CDR2 reads FQGNSA. The primer mix had 60 Vbeta and 13 Jbeta primers. Profiled with immunoSEQ multiplex PCR; TCRdb holds only in-frame clones, not every one. This sample carries 70,000 to 75,000 clones, with approximately 3.6% going to the ten biggest clones. Healthy bone marrow donors made up the donor group. Likely unrecorded immune exposures existed in these nominally healthy donors. The V gene is TRBV7-2, the J gene TRBJ1-4, with 7 bases matching TRBD1. Sequenced material: PBMCs. This clonotype was obtained from a female donor in good health and CMV-seropositive. CDR3 coding DNA: TGTGCCAGCAGCCGACAGGGCCTACTCGGTGAAAAACTGTTTTTT. Its protein is CASSRQGLLGEKLFF. The full variable domain, rest sourced from reference TRBV7-2 and TRBJ1-4, is GAGVSQSPSNKVTEKGKDVELRCDPISGHTALYWYRQSLGQGLEFLIYFQGNSAPDKSGLPSDRFSAERTGGSVSTLTIQRTQQEDSAVYLCASSRQGLLGEKLFFGSGTQLSVL.